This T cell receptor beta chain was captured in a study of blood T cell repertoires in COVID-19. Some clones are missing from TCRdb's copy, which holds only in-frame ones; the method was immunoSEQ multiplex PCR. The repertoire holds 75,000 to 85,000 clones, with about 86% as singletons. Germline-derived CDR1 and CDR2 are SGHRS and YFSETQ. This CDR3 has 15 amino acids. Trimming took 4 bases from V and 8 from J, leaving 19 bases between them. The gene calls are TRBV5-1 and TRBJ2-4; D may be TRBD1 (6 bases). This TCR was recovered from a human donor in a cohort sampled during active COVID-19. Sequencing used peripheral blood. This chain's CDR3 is CASSPVDSLRDIQYF. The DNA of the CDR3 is TGCGCCAGCAGCCCTGTGGACAGTCTACGGGACATTCAGTACTTC.